The T cell receptor (beta chain) described here comes from a study of regulatory T cells in long-lasting Graves disease. The sample holds many counts of this clonotype. Antigen: not known. Study-level points and caveats: For persistent Graves' patients, TCR diversity was lower than for newly diagnosed ones. Repertoires from persistent disease leaned toward TRBV28, TRBJ1-2 and TRBJ2-5.

Arm-PCR of CDR3 regions and iRepertoire HTBI primers were used to build TCR beta libraries. TCRdb re-analysed the multiplex PCR reads in MiXCR, keeping a single row per CDR3 protein. The table records 500,000 to 800,000 distinct CDR3 sequences, about 32% of them present only once. Trimming took 1 base from V and 3 from J, leaving 9 bases between them. CDR1 is SEHNR, CDR2 FQNEAQ, per germline (reference sequence). CDR3 length: 14 amino acids. Described time point: persistent/refractory GD, antithyroid drugs over 5 years with positive TRAb. TCR sequences were obtained from RNA taken from PBMCs. The peripheral blood volume drawn was 8 to 9.5 milliliters, and it was collected into EDTA tubes.

Sample: peripheral blood mononuclear cells (PBMCs), taken when the disease was refractory, from a patient treated with antithyroid drugs. The TCR was taken from a female donor with Graves disease. V gene TRBV7-9 combines with J gene TRBJ2-5, with D maybe TRBD2 (5 bases). CDR3 protein: CASSLVGREETQYF. The CDR3, as DNA: TGTGCCAGCAGCTTAGTCGGGCGGGAAGAGACCCAGTACTTC.